The source of this T cell receptor beta chain is a study of human T cells and chemical hapten exposure. This clonotype was seen only a few times. TCRdb analysed the RACE reads with MiXCR anew, one entry per CDR3 protein. The table records some 380,000 distinct CDR3 sequences, 4.8% of them present only once. Time point of the sample: patch test 1, 2 weeks after DPC sensitization. Specified treatment: therapeutic diphenylcyclopropenone sensitization with weekly scalp DPC. The junction had 6 bases not matched to a gene; V was cut back by 9 bases and J by 3 bases. Per the germline V gene, CDR1 is MDHEN and CDR2 is SYDVKM. This CDR3 is 13 amino acids long.

The TCR comes from a woman aged 50 to 60 with alopecia areata. Some clones in this sample may be carry-over from other donors' samples. The rearrangement uses TRBV28 and TRBJ1-1, with 8 bases aligning to TRBD1. Source: whole blood, taken in connection with sensitization to the hapten diphenylcyclopropenone (DPC). As DNA, the CDR3 is TGTGCCAGTTTGGGACAGGCGTACACTGAAGCTTTCTTT. Translation: CASLGQAYTEAFF.